The 30 T cell receptor beta chains presented below share a single source sample, sequenced in a study of T-cell reconstitution after alpha-beta-depleted transplantation in children. Unique molecular identifiers were used in preparing the TCRbeta library. TCRdb re-analysed the PCR reads in MiXCR, keeping a single row per CDR3 protein. The sample carries roughly 300,000 distinct CDR3 sequences, roughly 12% recorded once. The source was peripheral blood, collected 180 days after TCRalphabeta/CD19-depleted stem cell transplant. The receptors originated from a male patient between 2 and 10 years old who had a stem cell transplant for chronic granulomatous disease, so the T cells may come from the graft donor.

This clonotype was recorded many times. The CDR3 here is CASSWPVQTETSTDTQYF. The DNA of the CDR3 is TGCGCCAGCAGCTGGCCGGTCCAGACAGAGACTAGCACAGATACGCAGTATTTT. J is TRBJ2-3 and V is TRBV5-1; the D gene is possibly TRBD1 (5 bases). The CDR3 length is 18 residues. The V and J ends lost 3 bases and 0 bases respectively, with 20 bases between them. Germline lookup yields CDR1 SGHRS and CDR2 YFSETQ.

J is TRBJ2-1 and V is TRBV15; possible D gene TRBD2, 7 bases. V was trimmed by 7 bases and J by 6 bases, leaving 19 bases between them. The length of the CDR3 is 15 residues. Germline V gives CDR1 LNHNV, CDR2 YYDKDF (reference sequence). CDR3 sequence (DNA): TGTGCCACCACACTGGGGGGGGGGCCCCTCAATGAGCAGTTCTTC. This sequence encodes CATTLGGGPLNEQFF.

This clonotype was recorded at least ten times. This rearrangement joins TRBV7-2 to TRBJ2-4, with a possible D match to TRBD1 (6 bases). CDR3 length: 16 residues. In germline, CDR1 is SGHTA, CDR2 FQGNSA. V was cut by 0 bases and J by 3 bases, with 12 bases left in between. This chain's CDR3 is CASSLAYRVLKNIQYF. The CDR3 DNA follows: TGTGCCAGCAGCTTAGCCTACAGGGTACTCAAAAACATTCAGTACTTC. The full variable domain, in which reference TRBV7-2 and TRBJ2-4 provide the parts outside the CDR3, is GAGVSQSPSNKVTEKGKDVELRCDPISGHTALYWYRQSLGQGLEFLIYFQGNSAPDKSGLPSDRFSAERTGGSVSTLTIQRTQQEDSAVYLCASSLAYRVLKNIQYFGAGTRLSVL.

This clonotype was observed at least ten times. The chain combines TRBV5-1 with TRBJ1-3; 7 nucleotides match TRBD1. CDR1 and CDR2 (germline): SGHRS, YFSETQ. J was trimmed by 0 bases and V by 2 bases; bases with no gene match: 8. The CDR3 totals 17 residues. The CDR3 DNA follows: TGCGCCAGCAGCTTTGGGGACAGCAAGTTCTCTGGAAACACCATATATTTT. Residues: CASSFGDSKFSGNTIYF. The whole variable domain, remainder taken from reference TRBV5-1 and TRBJ1-3, is KAGVTQTPRYLIKTRGQQVTLSCSPISGHRSVSWYQQTPGQGLQFLFEYFSETQRNKGNFPGRFSGRQFSNSRSEMNVSTLELGDSALYLCASSFGDSKFSGNTIYFGEGSWLTVV.

The table lists this clonotype with many counts. The J gene is TRBJ1-2, the V gene TRBV27; D perhaps matches TRBD1 (5 bases). The CDR3 consists of 12 residues. Germline V gives CDR1 MNHEY, CDR2 SMNVEV (reference sequence). V was cut by 5 bases and J by 7 bases, with 11 bases left in between. CDR3 nucleotide sequence: TGTGCCAGCAGTCGGGACCTTACTGGCTACACCTTC. This codes for CASSRDLTGYTF.

This clonotype has at least ten counts. This chain joins TRBV15 and TRBJ2-3; the D gene could be TRBD1 or TRBD2 (5 bases each). The CDR3 consists of 14 residues. V was pared by 4 bases and J by 1 base, with 9 bases between. The V gene's germline CDR1 is LNHNV and CDR2 YYDKDF (reference sequence). CDR3 residues: CATSNVGGTDTQYF. As DNA, the CDR3 is TGTGCCACCAGCAATGTGGGGGGCACAGATACGCAGTATTTT.

Of note for this clonotype: Here the CDR3 omits its conserved ending phenylalanine or tryptophan, so a read error is the likely source. This chain uses TRBV7-2 with TRBJ1-5; D call uncertain. Looked up from germline, CDR1 is SGHTA and CDR2 is FQGNSA. CDR3 length equals 15 residues. Trimming took off 5 bases at V and 0 bases at J, with 11 bases between the two ends. As DNA, the CDR3 is TGTGCCAGCAGCCCCCTAGGTCTTAGCAATCAGCCCCAGCATTAT. Amino acids: CASSPLGLSNQPQHY.

This clonotype was observed a handful of times. The gene calls are TRBV6-1 and TRBJ2-3; D ambiguous. This CDR3 spans 14 amino acids. V was shortened by 6 bases and J by 0 bases, with 10 bases between the two germline ends. Per the germline V gene, CDR1 is MNHNS and CDR2 is SASEGT. The CDR3 protein is CASRPLASTDTQYF. Here the CDR3 DNA reads TGTGCCAGCAGACCCTTAGCCAGCACAGATACGCAGTATTTT.

A few counts support this clonotype. V gene TRBV14 combines with J gene TRBJ2-1, with 7 bases matching TRBD2. The CDR3 loop spans 15 amino acids. The V gene end was trimmed by 1 base and the J gene end by 9 bases; junction bases not matched to a gene: 9. Per the germline V gene, CDR1 is SGHDN and CDR2 is FVKESK. CDR3 DNA: TGTGCCAGCAGCCAAGTCGGTTATAGCGGGTTTGAGCAGTTCTTC. Protein: CASSQVGYSGFEQFF.

This clonotype was recorded at least ten times. The chain joins TRBV3-1 to TRBJ2-1; 9 bases fit TRBD2. CDR3 length equals 16 residues. Looked up from germline, CDR1 is LGHDT and CDR2 is YNNKEL (reference sequence). V lost 1 base to trimming and J lost 4 bases; unmatched junction nucleotides: 5. The CDR3 loop reads CASSQGTSGSYNEQFF. In DNA form, the CDR3 reads TGTGCCAGCAGCCAAGGAACTAGCGGGTCTTACAATGAGCAGTTCTTC.

This clonotype was seen ten or more times. The rearrangement uses TRBV3-1 and TRBJ2-7, with 10 positions matching TRBD2. CDR3 length equals 17 residues. Trimming removed 3 bases from V and 3 bases from J; junction bases left unmatched: 11. Germline V CDR1 and CDR2: LGHDT, YNNKEL (reference sequence). For the CDR3, the DNA is TGTGCCAGCAGCCAGGGCCGCTCGGGACTAGCGTTCTACGAGCAGTACTTC. Its translation is CASSQGRSGLAFYEQYF.

This clonotype was seen ten or more times. CDR3 region: CASSQDMVQNTGELFF. CDR3 DNA sequence: TGCGCCAGCAGCCAAGACATGGTTCAAAACACCGGGGAGCTGTTTTTT. The chain couples TRBV4-3 to TRBJ2-2; D gene unclear. V lost 0 bases and J 2 bases, leaving 10 bases between the germline ends. This CDR3 spans 16 amino acids. Germline CDR1 is LGHNA and CDR2 is YSLEER.

This clonotype was counted at least ten times. This rearrangement joins TRBV27 to TRBJ2-7; D possibly uses TRBD1 or TRBD2 (6 bases each). Looked up from germline, CDR1 is MNHEY and CDR2 is SMNVEV (reference sequence). The CDR3 extends over 13 amino acids. V dropped 5 bases and J dropped 2 bases, with 10 bases sitting between them. The CDR3 region has the DNA TGTGCCAGCAGTCCGGGGGCGACCTACGAGCAGTACTTC. The encoded protein is CASSPGATYEQYF.

This chain connects TRBV5-4 to TRBJ2-7; 10 positions agree with TRBD1. This CDR3 has 16 amino acids. The trim removed 4 bases at V and 4 bases at J, leaving 11 bases unmatched. Germline values: CDR1 SGHNT, CDR2 YYREEE (reference sequence). The CDR3 DNA reads as TGTGCCAGCAGCCCCCTACCCGGGACAGGGGTTTACGAGCAGTACTTC. This gives the protein CASSPLPGTGVYEQYF.

This clonotype was detected only once. Since a much larger clone is just one base distant, this may be a read error. V usage is TRBV12-3 or TRBV12-4 and J usage is TRBJ2-3, with 7 bases aligning to TRBD2. The CDR3 runs 15 residues. This CDR3 reads CASSFRRGSRDTQYF. CDR3 DNA: TGTGCCAGCAGTTTTCGGCGGGGGAGCAGAGATACGCAGTATTTT.

This clonotype was seen repeatedly, ten times or more. This chain links TRBV3-1 with TRBJ1-2, with 8 bases matching TRBD1. V was clipped by 2 bases and J by 3 bases; unmatched bases: 5. The CDR3 runs to 15 residues. The germline gives CDR1 LGHDT, CDR2 YNNKEL (reference sequence). DNA for the CDR3: TGTGCCAGCAGCCAACCAGGGGGCGCGGACTATGGCTACACCTTC. This encodes CASSQPGGADYGYTF.

This clonotype was recorded at least ten times. V is TRBV7-2 and J is TRBJ2-4; 8 bases line up with TRBD1. The CDR3 is 14 residues long. V trimming: 4 bases; J trimming: 7 bases; junction bases outside the gene matches: 6. Per germline, CDR1 SGHTA and CDR2 FQGNSA. CDR3 sequence reads: CASSSRGRGNIQYF. DNA for the CDR3: TGTGCCAGCAGCTCCAGGGGGCGAGGGAACATTCAGTACTTC.

Ten or more counts support this clonotype. The chain uses TRBV7-9 and TRBJ1-6; D is unclear. Germline V lookup: CDR1 SEHNR, CDR2 FQNEAQ (reference sequence). V dropped 1 base and J dropped 7 bases, with 14 bases sitting between them. This CDR3 is 16 amino acids long. The CDR3: CASSLVGGSENSPLHF. CDR3 bases: TGTGCCAGCAGCTTAGTGGGAGGGTCGGAGAATTCACCCCTCCACTTT.

This clonotype was picked up many times. The V gene is TRBV14, the J gene TRBJ1-5, with 7 bases fitting TRBD1. The CDR3 is made up of 16 amino acids. Trimming removed 2 bases from V and 6 bases from J; junction bases left unmatched: 10. Germline V gene data show CDR1 as SGHDN and CDR2 as FVKESK. The CDR3 loop is CASSQIRQGPAQPQHF. Written as DNA, the CDR3 is TGTGCCAGCAGCCAAATCAGACAGGGTCCGGCTCAGCCCCAGCATTTT.

This clonotype was observed at least ten times. The genes are TRBV29-1 and TRBJ2-1, with 9 nucleotides matching TRBD1. Germline CDR1 and CDR2: SQVTM and ANQGSEA. The length of the CDR3 is 14 residues. Losses at the gene ends were 8 bases for V and 1 base for J; bases not matched to a gene: 6. The CDR3 is CSLLDRGSYNEQFF. The CDR3 DNA sequence: TGCAGCCTTTTGGACAGGGGTTCCTACAATGAGCAGTTCTTC.

The rearrangement joins TRBV6-1 to TRBJ2-1; D is perhaps TRBD2 (6 bases). CDR1 is MNHNS and CDR2 is SASEGT in the germline V gene. The V and J ends lost 6 bases and 2 bases respectively, with 17 bases between them. This CDR3 region has 16 residues. This chain's CDR3 is CASRIDGRRTYNEQFF. CDR3 bases: TGTGCCAGCAGAATCGACGGGAGACGGACCTACAATGAGCAGTTCTTC.

This clonotype turned up a few times. Relative to the germline gene, one junction end is altered; a read error may explain this. The CDR3, as DNA: TGTGCCAGCAGGGAAGTGGAAGAGACCCAGTACTTC. As protein: CASREVEETQYF. The chain has TRBV6-1 and TRBJ2-5; D call uncertain. The germline CDR1 and CDR2 sequences are MNHNS and SASEGT. CDR3 length equals 12 residues.

The chain is built from TRBV30 and TRBJ2-2, with a tentative D call TRBD2 (5 bases). With 2 bases removed from V and 3 bases from J, the gap between germline ends came to 10 bases. Per the germline V gene, CDR1 is GTSNPN and CDR2 is SVGIG (reference sequence). The CDR3 is 14 residues long. CDR3 sequence (DNA): TGTGCCTGGAGTCACCGGCGGGACACCGGGGAGCTGTTTTTT. Protein sequence: CAWSHRRDTGELFF. The variable domain in full, completed from reference TRBV30 and TRBJ2-2, reads SQTIHQWPATLVQPVGSPLSLECTVEGTSNPNLYWYRQAAGRGLQLLFYSVGIGQISSEVPQNLSASRPQDRQFILSSKKLLLSDSGFYLCAWSHRRDTGELFFGEGSRLTVL.

Comment on this clonotype: A read error is possible here, since a much larger clone lies one base away. As DNA, the CDR3 is TGTGCCAGCAGTCGGGACTGGGGGACCCAGTACTTC. This encodes CASSRDWGTQYF. The V and J genes are TRBV6-5 and TRBJ2-5; TRBD2 is a possible D gene (6 bases). This CDR3 contains 12 residues. Germline CDR1 reads MNHEY; CDR2 reads SVGAGI. With 5 bases removed from V and 7 bases from J, the gap between germline ends came to 11 bases.

This clonotype was picked up many times. This chain joins TRBV7-8 and TRBJ2-1; the D is unclear. Per the germline V gene, CDR1 is SGHVS and CDR2 is FQNEAQ. The CDR3 extends over 14 amino acids. V was pared by 5 bases and J by 8 bases, with 16 bases between. The CDR3 loop reads CASSEQFSRHEQFF. CDR3 DNA sequence: TGTGCCAGCAGCGAACAATTTTCGAGGCATGAGCAGTTCTTC.

This chain links TRBV20-1 with TRBJ2-1; D perhaps matches TRBD1 (5 bases). Germline assignment: CDR1 DFQATT and CDR2 SNEGSKA (reference sequence). V lost 1 base, J lost 10 bases, and 23 bases lay in between. The CDR3 is made up of 16 amino acids. CDR3: CSARGAGLSALGEQFF. The CDR3 coding sequence is TGCAGTGCTAGAGGTGCAGGGCTATCCGCTTTGGGAGAGCAGTTCTTC.

The genes are TRBV18 and TRBJ2-4; no clear D. Germline V lookup: CDR1 KGHSH, CDR2 LQKENI. CDR3 size: 13 residues. V was pared by 2 bases and J by 5 bases, with 7 bases between. This CDR3 reads CASSPGLENIQYF. Written as DNA, the CDR3 is TGTGCCAGCTCACCAGGGTTGGAAAACATTCAGTACTTC.

Many counts were recorded for this clonotype. The V and J genes are TRBV12-3 or TRBV12-4 and TRBJ2-1; tentative D call: TRBD2 (7 bases). The CDR3 consists of 16 residues. Trimming shortened V by 6 bases and J by 10 bases, and 25 bases separated the two germline ends. This chain's CDR3 is CASRKQGLRGVGEQFF. The CDR3, as DNA: TGTGCCAGCAGGAAACAGGGTCTCCGGGGGGTCGGGGAGCAGTTCTTC.

The table lists this clonotype with many counts. The rearrangement links TRBV7-9 to TRBJ1-2; 9 positions agree with TRBD1. CDR3 length equals 14 residues. Germline values: CDR1 SEHNR, CDR2 FQNEAQ (reference sequence). J was trimmed by 5 bases and V by 4 bases; bases with no gene match: 5. This CDR3 reads CASSSGTGRYGYTF. The CDR3 DNA reads TGTGCCAGCAGCTCTGGGACAGGGCGGTATGGCTACACCTTC.

This clonotype was seen ten or more times. V gene TRBV4-3 combines with J gene TRBJ1-2, with TRBD1 as a possible D gene (5 bases). The V end lost 0 bases, the J end lost 10 bases, and 15 bases lay between the germline ends. The CDR3 sequence is 14 residues long. Germline V lookup: CDR1 LGHNA, CDR2 YSLEER. The CDR3 loop is CASSQEQVMRPYTF. The DNA for the CDR3 is TGCGCCAGCAGCCAAGAACAGGTGATGCGTCCCTACACCTTC.